This TCR beta chain was sequenced during a study of Ad26.COV2.S vaccination and SARS-CoV-2 variants. Regarding the study as a whole: Higher spike-specific TCR breadth was found in vaccine recipients than in placebo recipients.

Sequenced by immunoSEQ multiplex PCR; TCRdb stores in-frame clones only, minus some. The sample consists of about 280,000 clones, roughly 86% of them appearing once. This clone was observed a few times. What it binds is not known. The CDR3 extends over 15 amino acids. Deletions cut 0 bases from V and 0 bases from J, with 9 bases between. CDR1 and CDR2 from the germline V gene are MNHEY and SVGEGT. Treatment reported: some 19 received Ad26.COV2.S at low or high dose, single or two shots; 5 received placebo; per-sample allocation not given. Following the first vaccine or placebo injection, samples were taken on day 63.

The rearrangement joins TRBV6-2 or TRBV6-3 to TRBJ2-7; D not certain. This TCR was sampled from a person aged 18-65 years who received the Ad26.COV2.S COVID-19 vaccine or a placebo. The specimen comprised peripheral blood, sampled in a trial of Ad26.COV2.S vaccine versus placebo. This CDR3 is CASSYSNPYSYEQYF. Written as DNA, the CDR3 is TGTGCCAGCAGTTACTCGAATCCCTACTCCTACGAGCAGTACTTC.